A selection of T cell receptor beta chains follows, all from one sample in a study of T-cell memory formation after mild COVID-19. One entry per CDR3 protein, called by TCRdb with MiXCR from the 5' RACE reads. The sample has a few hundred thousand distinct CDR3 sequences; 25% to 30% are singletons. The material sequenced was PBMCs or a T cell subset sorted from them (not recorded which). Receptors were obtained from an adult woman who had mild COVID-19 (a few samples of this study predate the infection). Cell type and time point are not known. CDR3s include the opening cysteine and the closing phenylalanine or tryptophan. The order of the fields is CDR3 protein, CDR3 DNA, D gene, J gene, V gene, clone size. The D gene is left open where the match is weak. A clone size is listed for some rows: how often the clone was seen (once, few, many), or a class if it is expanded.

CASSQDSLLTDQYF,TGTGCCAGCAGCCAAGACTCGCTTTTAACGGACCAGTACTTC,.,TRBJ2-5,TRBV3-1,few
CASSHTVTYEQYF,TGCGCCAGCAGCCACACAGTTACCTACGAGCAGTACTTC,.,TRBJ2-7,TRBV4-1,.
CATSDLGGSSYNEQFF,TGTGCCACCAGTGATTTAGGCGGGAGCTCCTACAATGAGCAGTTCTTC,TRBD2,TRBJ2-1,TRBV24-1,.
CASSRRGAGEKLFF,TGTGCCAGCAGCCGAAGGGGGGCTGGCGAAAAACTGTTTTTT,.,TRBJ1-4,TRBV11-2,few
CASTWSSGIDADTQYF,TGTGCCAGCACCTGGTCTAGCGGGATTGATGCAGATACGCAGTATTTT,TRBD2,TRBJ2-3,TRBV7-2,few
CASSPTQGATYEQYF,TGTGCCAGCTCACCAACACAGGGGGCGACCTACGAGCAGTACTTC,TRBD1,TRBJ2-7,TRBV18,.
CAIGGTDTQYF,TGTGCCATCGGAGGCACAGATACGCAGTATTTT,.,TRBJ2-3,TRBV10-3,few
CASSWRQGLAGSPLHF,TGTGCCAGCAGTTGGAGACAGGGTCTGGCAGGTTCACCCCTCCACTTT,TRBD1,TRBJ1-6,TRBV12-3/TRBV12-4,.
CASSSPGTGGVETQYF,TGTGCCAGCAGTTCCCCAGGGACAGGGGGCGTCGAGACCCAGTACTTC,TRBD1,TRBJ2-5,TRBV27,few
CATSRVGTEETQYF,TGTGCCACCAGCAGAGTCGGGACAGAAGAGACCCAGTACTTC,TRBD1,TRBJ2-5,TRBV15,few
CASSLSGGGTYEQYF,TGTGCCAGCAGTTTATCTGGCGGGGGTACCTACGAGCAGTACTTC,TRBD2,TRBJ2-7,TRBV27,few
CASSFGTSGIGEQYF,TGTGCCAGCAGTTTCGGGACTAGCGGGATTGGAGAGCAGTACTTC,TRBD2,TRBJ2-7,TRBV6-5,.